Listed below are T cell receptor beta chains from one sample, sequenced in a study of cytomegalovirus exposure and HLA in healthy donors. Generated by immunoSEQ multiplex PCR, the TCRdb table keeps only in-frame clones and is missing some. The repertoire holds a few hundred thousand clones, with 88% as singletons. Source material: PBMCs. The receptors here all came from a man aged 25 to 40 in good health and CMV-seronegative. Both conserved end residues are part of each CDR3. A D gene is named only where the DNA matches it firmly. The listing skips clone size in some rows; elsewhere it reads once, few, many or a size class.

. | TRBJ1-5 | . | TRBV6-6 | CASSSTDRNQPQHF | TGTGCCAGCAGTTCGACAGATCGTAATCAGCCCCAGCATTTT
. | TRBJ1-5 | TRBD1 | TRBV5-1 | CASSSRSQGAIQPQHF | TGCGCCAGCAGCTCTCGATCTCAGGGGGCGATTCAGCCCCAGCATTTT
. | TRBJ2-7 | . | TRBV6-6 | CASSQDKPYEQYF | TGTGCCAGCAGTCAGGACAAGCCCTACGAGCAGTACTTC
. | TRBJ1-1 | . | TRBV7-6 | CASTPELMNTEAFF | TGTGCCAGCACCCCGGAGCTCATGAACACTGAAGCTTTCTTT
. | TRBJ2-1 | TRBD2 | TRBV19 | CASNKLAGGPHEQFF | TGTGCCAGTAATAAACTAGCGGGGGGGCCCCATGAGCAGTTCTTC
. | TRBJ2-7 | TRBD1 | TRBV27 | CASSDRGQDEQYF | TGTGCCAGCAGCGACAGGGGGCAAGACGAGCAGTACTTC
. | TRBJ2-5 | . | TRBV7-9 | CASSRVFGDQETQYF | TGTGCCAGCTCGAGGGTTTTCGGGGACCAAGAGACCCAGTACTTC
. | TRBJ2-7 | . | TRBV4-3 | CASSQDASGHYYEQYF | TGCGCCAGCAGCCAAGATGCCTCGGGACACTACTACGAGCAGTACTTC
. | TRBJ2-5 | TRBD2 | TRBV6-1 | CASSEALLAGGETQYF | TGTGCCAGCAGTGAAGCATTACTAGCGGGGGGAGAGACCCAGTACTTC
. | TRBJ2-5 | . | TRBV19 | CASSTGFQETQYF | TGTGCCAGTAGTACGGGGTTCCAAGAGACCCAGTACTTC
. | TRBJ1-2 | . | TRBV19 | CASSMPGTGHYGYTF | TGTGCCAGTAGTATGCCGGGAACAGGGCACTATGGCTACACCTTC
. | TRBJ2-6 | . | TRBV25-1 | CASSESRQLSGANVLTF | TGTGCCAGCAGTGAATCGAGGCAGCTCTCTGGGGCCAACGTCCTGACTTTC
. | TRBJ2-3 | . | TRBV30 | CAWRTLTTDTQYF | TGTGCCTGGAGAACATTAACCACAGATACGCAGTATTTT
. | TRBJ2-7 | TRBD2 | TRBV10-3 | CAIKGTRVDEQYF | TGTGCCATCAAAGGGACTAGGGTCGACGAGCAGTACTTC
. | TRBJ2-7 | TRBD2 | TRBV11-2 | CASRETSGASTYEQYF | TGTGCCAGCAGAGAGACTAGCGGGGCTTCAACCTACGAGCAGTACTTC
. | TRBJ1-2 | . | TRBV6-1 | CASSAAAQVTYGYTF | TGTGCCAGCAGTGCGGCGGCGCAAGTAACTTATGGCTACACCTTC
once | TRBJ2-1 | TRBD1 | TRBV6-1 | CASSERGQGTYNEQFF | TGTGCCAGCAGTGAGCGGGGACAGGGAACCTACAATGAGCAGTTCTTC
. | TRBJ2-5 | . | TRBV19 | CASSFRQHNDQETQYF | TGTGCCAGTAGTTTCCGACAGCACAACGACCAAGAGACCCAGTACTTC
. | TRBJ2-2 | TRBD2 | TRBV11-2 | CASSLVGSSGGTGELFF | TGTGCCAGCAGCTTAGTTGGGTCTAGCGGGGGGACCGGGGAGCTGTTTTTT
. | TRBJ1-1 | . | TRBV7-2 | CASSLGGGGLGTEAFF | TGTGCCAGCAGCTTAGGGGGAGGGGGTTTAGGCACTGAAGCTTTCTTT
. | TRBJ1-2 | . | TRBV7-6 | CASSLRGLSYGYTF | TGTGCCAGCAGCTTGCGGGGGCTTAGCTATGGCTACACCTTC
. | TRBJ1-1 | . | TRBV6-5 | CASSYGWQGEAFF | TGTGCCAGCAGTTACGGTTGGCAGGGAGAAGCTTTCTTT
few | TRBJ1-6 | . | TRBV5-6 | CASSFRGPVGSPLHF | TGTGCCAGCAGCTTTAGGGGTCCGGTAGGTTCACCCCTCCACTTT
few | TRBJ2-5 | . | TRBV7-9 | CASSLKVGGHALETQYF | TGTGCCAGCAGCTTAAAGGTGGGCGGACATGCCCTAGAGACCCAGTACTTC
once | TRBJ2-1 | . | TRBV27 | CASSSGILNYEQFF | TGTGCCAGCAGTTCGGGGATTCTTAACTATGAGCAGTTCTTC
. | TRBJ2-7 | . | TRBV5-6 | CASSLKATVVGYEQYF | TGTGCCAGCAGCTTGAAAGCGACAGTCGTAGGGTACGAGCAGTACTTC
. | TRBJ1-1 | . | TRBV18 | CASSPLDSNTEAFF | TGTGCCAGCTCACCTCTGGACAGTAACACTGAAGCTTTCTTT
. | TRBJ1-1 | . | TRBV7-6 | CASSKPPTTEAFF | TGTGCCAGCAGCAAACCCCCGACAACTGAAGCTTTCTTT
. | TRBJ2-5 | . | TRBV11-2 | CASSFAGVLETQYF | TGTGCCAGCAGCTTCGCAGGGGTACTAGAGACCCAGTACTTC